These 8 T cell receptor beta chains share one sample of origin, sequenced in a study of blood T cell repertoires in COVID-19. The repertoire was sequenced with immunoSEQ multiplex PCR; TCRdb's copy has only in-frame clones and lacks some. Among about 55,000 clones, about four fifths were seen once, and the ten largest hold approximately 6.3%. The sequencing input was peripheral blood. Receptors originate from a human donor in a cohort sampled during active or convalescent COVID-19.

The chain recombines TRBV14 with TRBJ1-3; D is ambiguous. The CDR3 runs 14 residues. In germline, CDR1 is SGHDN, CDR2 FVKESK. V lost 6 bases and J 0 bases, leaving 9 bases between the germline ends. The CDR3 coding sequence is TGTGCCAGCAGACCAGCGATCTCTGGAAACACCATATATTTT. Translated: CASRPAISGNTIYF.

This chain connects TRBV20-1 to TRBJ2-7, with TRBD2 matching over 13 bases. There are 14 residues in the CDR3. Germline V gene sequence: CDR1 DFQATT, CDR2 SNEGSKA (reference sequence). V lost 3 bases to trimming and J lost 6 bases; unmatched junction nucleotides: 5. The CDR3 is CSASPTSGGSEQYF. CDR3 coding DNA: TGCAGTGCTAGTCCGACTAGCGGGGGGTCCGAGCAGTACTTC.

V is TRBV3-1 (or the pseudogene TRBV3-2) and J is TRBJ2-1; weak D call: TRBD2 (6 bases). From germline, CDR1 is LGHDT and CDR2 YNNKEL (reference sequence). The germline V and J ends were trimmed by 4 bases and 12 bases, with 13 bases remaining between them. This CDR3 spans 12 amino acids. The CDR3 region has the DNA TGTGCCAGCAGCCCCAGAGGAGCGGGGCAGTTCTTC. Translating it yields CASSPRGAGQFF.

The gene calls are TRBV2 and TRBJ2-1; tentatively, D is TRBD1 (6 bases). CDR1 is SNHLY, CDR2 FYNNEI, per germline. Trimming removed 2 bases at V and 2 bases at J, with 10 bases between. The CDR3 loop spans 15 amino acids. CDR3 nucleotide sequence: TGTGCCAGCAGTGAACGACAGGCTACCTACAATGAGCAGTTCTTC. It yields the protein CASSERQATYNEQFF.

This chain connects TRBV7-9 to TRBJ1-2; D not resolved. This CDR3 region has 15 residues. Looked up from germline, CDR1 is SEHNR and CDR2 is FQNEAQ (reference sequence). V was clipped by 6 bases and J by 0 bases, with 14 bases between them. CDR3 amino acids: CASRREAVSNYGYTF. The CDR3 DNA reads TGTGCCAGCAGACGAGAGGCAGTCTCTAACTATGGCTACACCTTC.

The J gene is TRBJ1-1, the V gene TRBV9; 7 positions match TRBD1. J lost 0 bases, V lost 0 bases, and 5 bases had no gene match. There are 16 residues in the CDR3. Germline CDR1 SGDLS, CDR2 YYNGEE. CDR3 sequence (DNA): TGTGCCAGCAGCGTAGCCTCCCAGGGGGTGAACACTGAAGCTTTCTTT. It translates to CASSVASQGVNTEAFF. Full variable domain (remainder filled in from reference TRBV9 and TRBJ1-1): DSGVTQTPKHLITATGQRVTLRCSPRSGDLSVYWYQQSLDQGLQFLIQYYNGEERAKGNILERFSAQQFPDLHSELNLSSLELGDSALYFCASSVASQGVNTEAFFGQGTRLTVV.

This chain joins TRBV5-5 and TRBJ1-5, with a tentative D call TRBD1 (6 bases). Trimming took off 2 bases at V and 4 bases at J, with 22 bases between the two ends. This CDR3 has 18 amino acids. The germline V gene encodes CDR1 SGHKS and CDR2 YYEKEE (reference sequence). CDR3 DNA sequence: TGTGCCAGCAGCTTAGGGAGCAGGGGCCCATATCAGAATCAGCCCCAGCATTTT. Protein: CASSLGSRGPYQNQPQHF.

This chain uses TRBV6-1 with TRBJ1-3; D possibly corresponds to TRBD1 (6 bases). The V end was cut by 4 bases, the J end by 0 bases, with 13 bases between. The CDR3 runs to 16 residues. Germline CDR1 and CDR2: MNHNS and SASEGT. In nucleotides, the CDR3 is TGTGCCAGCAGTGCGACAGGCATGAGCTCTGGAAACACCATATATTTT. This encodes CASSATGMSSGNTIYF.